This T cell receptor beta chain is from a study of regulatory T cells in long-lasting Graves disease. Trimming left V 4 bases short and J 0 bases short, with 13 bases between. The CDR3 loop spans 16 amino acids. The V gene's germline CDR1 is LNHDA and CDR2 SQIVND (reference sequence). This clonotype was recorded a few times. As to time point: newly diagnosed GD, antithyroid drugs for less than 3 months. Isolated PBMC RNA provided the starting material for the TCR library. Combining iRepertoire HTBI primers with Arm-PCR of CDR3 regions, the authors built TCR beta libraries. Using its own MiXCR run on the multiplex PCR reads, TCRdb lists one record per CDR3 protein. Of a few hundred thousand distinct CDR3 sequences in the sample, about 13% were seen once. The data were also submitted as part of a second study, on T cells in Graves' hyperthyroidism and ophthalmopathy. That source adds: Each diagnosis was grounded in clinical symptoms, serum thyroxine and TRAb, thyroid ultrasound, and orbital computed tomography. The HTBI primer set drove a first-round RT-PCR of the TCR CDR3. Ophthalmopathy cases were set apart from stable hyperthyroidism by a 13 V-J model.

The sequence was collected from a young man with Graves disease. This sample comprised peripheral blood mononuclear cells (PBMCs), obtained at new diagnosis, from a patient treated with antithyroid drugs. The gene calls are TRBV19 and TRBJ2-4; D may be TRBD2 (5 bases). CDR3 nucleotide sequence: TGTGCCAGTAGTACGACGGGGAAGATAGCCAAAAACATTCAGTACTTC. Amino acids: CASSTTGKIAKNIQYF.